This is a list of T cell receptor beta chains from one sample in a study of cytomegalovirus exposure and HLA in healthy donors. Here immunoSEQ multiplex PCR was the method, and the copy in TCRdb shows in-frame clones only, minus some. The data hold 100,000 to 150,000 clones, with around 77% observed a single time. Sequences were obtained from PBMCs. The source of these receptors is a young man in good health and CMV-seronegative. Each CDR3 is given with its conserved first and last residue. A D gene is named only where the DNA matches it firmly. Rows may omit the clone size; those that give it use once, few, many or a size class.

v_gene: TRBV5-1; d_gene: TRBD1; abundance: NA; j_gene: TRBJ2-7; CDR3nt: TGCGCCAGCAGCTTCGGGACAGGGGCCTCCTACGAGCAGTACTTC; CDR3aa: CASSFGTGASYEQYF
v_gene: TRBV4-3; d_gene: TRBD2; abundance: NA; j_gene: TRBJ2-1; CDR3nt: TGCGCCAGCAGCCAGCTAGCGGGAGGGCCAAGTGAGCAGTTCTTC; CDR3aa: CASSQLAGGPSEQFF
v_gene: TRBV29-1; d_gene: NA; abundance: NA; j_gene: TRBJ1-2; CDR3nt: TGCAGCGGACGACAGTTCGGGGGAGATGGCTACACCTTC; CDR3aa: CSGRQFGGDGYTF
v_gene: TRBV7-2; d_gene: NA; abundance: NA; j_gene: TRBJ2-3; CDR3nt: TGTGCCAGCAGCTTATCGGGGGTCCGCACAGATACGCAGTATTTT; CDR3aa: CASSLSGVRTDTQYF
v_gene: TRBV19; d_gene: NA; abundance: NA; j_gene: TRBJ1-5; CDR3nt: TGTGCCAGTAGAGCCTCTGGCGCGGGCAATCAGCCCCAGCATTTT; CDR3aa: CASRASGAGNQPQHF
v_gene: TRBV25-1; d_gene: TRBD2; abundance: NA; j_gene: TRBJ2-2; CDR3nt: TGTGCCAGCGGGGCGGGAGAGTTCACCGGGGAGCTGTTTTTT; CDR3aa: CASGAGEFTGELFF
v_gene: TRBV7-7; d_gene: TRBD2; abundance: few; j_gene: TRBJ2-2; CDR3nt: TGTGCTAGCAGCTTCCGCGGGAGCACCGGGGAGCTGTTTTTT; CDR3aa: CASSFRGSTGELFF
v_gene: TRBV4-3; d_gene: TRBD2; abundance: once; j_gene: TRBJ2-1; CDR3nt: TGCGCCAGCAGCCATGCCCGGGAGGGCATCAATGAGCAGTTCTTC; CDR3aa: CASSHAREGINEQFF
v_gene: TRBV7-9; d_gene: NA; abundance: NA; j_gene: TRBJ1-1; CDR3nt: TGTGCCAGCGCAGCTATTAGGGGCCTGGGAACTGAAGCTTTCTTT; CDR3aa: CASAAIRGLGTEAFF
v_gene: TRBV5-4; d_gene: TRBD1; abundance: few; j_gene: TRBJ2-3; CDR3nt: TGTGCCAGCACGCTCGGGGGCAGGGGGCAGTCCGATACGCAGTATTTT; CDR3aa: CASTLGGRGQSDTQYF
v_gene: TRBV5-1; d_gene: NA; abundance: NA; j_gene: TRBJ1-2; CDR3nt: TGCGCCAGCAGTAGGACCGACGGAGGCTATGGCTACACCTTC; CDR3aa: CASSRTDGGYGYTF
v_gene: TRBV6-1; d_gene: TRBD1; abundance: NA; j_gene: TRBJ1-5; CDR3nt: TGTGCCAGCAGTGAACTCAGGACAGGGGGGCCTAAGGGTCAGCCCCAGCATTTT; CDR3aa: CASSELRTGGPKGQPQHF
v_gene: TRBV28; d_gene: TRBD1; abundance: NA; j_gene: TRBJ1-2; CDR3nt: TGTGCCAGCAACCCGGACAGGGAAGGAAATGGCTACACCTTC; CDR3aa: CASNPDREGNGYTF
v_gene: TRBV2; d_gene: NA; abundance: NA; j_gene: TRBJ1-2; CDR3nt: TGTGCCAGCACGAAAGGAAGGGGACAAGGGGGCTATGGCTACACCTTC; CDR3aa: CASTKGRGQGGYGYTF
v_gene: TRBV6-5; d_gene: NA; abundance: NA; j_gene: TRBJ2-5; CDR3nt: TGTGCCAGCAGAGGGGTGGGCAGGGCAATAGAGACCCAGTACTTC; CDR3aa: CASRGVGRAIETQYF
v_gene: TRBV10-3; d_gene: NA; abundance: NA; j_gene: TRBJ2-2; CDR3nt: TGTGCCATCAGTGAGTACACAACGAACACCGGGGAGCTGTTTTTT; CDR3aa: CAISEYTTNTGELFF